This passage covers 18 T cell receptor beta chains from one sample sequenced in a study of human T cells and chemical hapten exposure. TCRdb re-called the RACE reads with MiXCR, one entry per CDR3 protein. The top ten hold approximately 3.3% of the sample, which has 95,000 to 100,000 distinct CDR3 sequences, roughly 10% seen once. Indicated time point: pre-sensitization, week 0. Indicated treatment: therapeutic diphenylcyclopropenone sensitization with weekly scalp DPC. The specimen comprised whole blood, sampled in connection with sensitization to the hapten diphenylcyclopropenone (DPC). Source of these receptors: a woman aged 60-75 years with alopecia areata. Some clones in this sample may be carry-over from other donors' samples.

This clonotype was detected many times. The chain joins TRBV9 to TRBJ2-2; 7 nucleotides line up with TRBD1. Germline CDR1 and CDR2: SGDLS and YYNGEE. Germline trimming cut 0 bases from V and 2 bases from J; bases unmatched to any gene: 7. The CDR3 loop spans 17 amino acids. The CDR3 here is CASSVGGDSHNTGELFF. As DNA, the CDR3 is TGTGCCAGCAGCGTAGGTGGGGACAGTCATAACACCGGGGAGCTGTTTTTT.

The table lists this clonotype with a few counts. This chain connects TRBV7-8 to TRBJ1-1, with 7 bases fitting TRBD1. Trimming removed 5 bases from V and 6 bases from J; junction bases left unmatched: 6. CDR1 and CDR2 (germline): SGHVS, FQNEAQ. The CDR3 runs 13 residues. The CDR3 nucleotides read TGTGCCAGCAGCCAAGGACAGGTACCTGAAGCTTTCTTT. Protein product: CASSQGQVPEAFF.

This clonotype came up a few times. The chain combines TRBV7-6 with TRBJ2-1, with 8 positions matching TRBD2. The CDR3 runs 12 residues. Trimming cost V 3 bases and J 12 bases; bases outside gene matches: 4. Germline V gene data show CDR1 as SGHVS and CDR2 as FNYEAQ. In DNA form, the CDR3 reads TGTGCCAGCAGCTTGATAGCGGGGCCGCAGTTCTTC. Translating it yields CASSLIAGPQFF.

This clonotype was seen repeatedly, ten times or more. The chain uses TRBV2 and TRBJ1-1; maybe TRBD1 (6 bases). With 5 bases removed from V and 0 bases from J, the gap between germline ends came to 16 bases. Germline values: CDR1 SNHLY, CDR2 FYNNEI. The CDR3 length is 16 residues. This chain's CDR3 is CASSLGQWGVNTEAFF. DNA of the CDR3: TGTGCCAGCAGTCTAGGACAGTGGGGGGTGAACACTGAAGCTTTCTTT.

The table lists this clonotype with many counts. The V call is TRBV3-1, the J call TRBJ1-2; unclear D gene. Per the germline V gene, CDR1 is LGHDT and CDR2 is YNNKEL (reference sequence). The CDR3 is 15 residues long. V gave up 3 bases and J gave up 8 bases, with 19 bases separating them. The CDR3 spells CASSHTDAHFSGYTF. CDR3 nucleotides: TGTGCCAGCAGCCATACAGACGCACACTTCTCCGGCTACACCTTC.

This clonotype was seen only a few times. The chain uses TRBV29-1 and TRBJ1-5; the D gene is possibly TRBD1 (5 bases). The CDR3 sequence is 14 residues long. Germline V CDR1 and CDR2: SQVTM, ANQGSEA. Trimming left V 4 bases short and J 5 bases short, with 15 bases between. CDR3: CSVGMGGNHQPQHF. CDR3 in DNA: TGCAGCGTTGGAATGGGGGGTAATCATCAGCCCCAGCATTTT.

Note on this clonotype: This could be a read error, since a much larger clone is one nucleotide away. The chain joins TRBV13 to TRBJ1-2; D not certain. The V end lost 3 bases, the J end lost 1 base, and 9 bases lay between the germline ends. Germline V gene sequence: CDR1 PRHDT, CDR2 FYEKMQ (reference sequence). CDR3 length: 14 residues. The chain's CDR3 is CASSFGEYNYGYTF. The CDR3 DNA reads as TGTGCCAGCAGCTTTGGGGAATATAACTATGGCTACACCTTC.

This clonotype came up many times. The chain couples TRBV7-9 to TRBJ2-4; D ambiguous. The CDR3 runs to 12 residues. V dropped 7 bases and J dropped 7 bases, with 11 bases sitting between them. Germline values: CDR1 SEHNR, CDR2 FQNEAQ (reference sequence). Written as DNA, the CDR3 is TGTGCCAGCACTTTTGACCGGAACATTCAGTACTTC. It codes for CASTFDRNIQYF.

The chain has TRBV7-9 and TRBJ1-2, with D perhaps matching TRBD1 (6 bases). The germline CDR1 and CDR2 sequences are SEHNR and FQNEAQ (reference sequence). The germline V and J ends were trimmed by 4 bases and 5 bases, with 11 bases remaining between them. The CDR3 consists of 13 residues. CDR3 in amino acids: CASSYGGHYGYTF. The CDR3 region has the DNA TGTGCCAGCAGCTACGGGGGGCATTATGGCTACACCTTC.

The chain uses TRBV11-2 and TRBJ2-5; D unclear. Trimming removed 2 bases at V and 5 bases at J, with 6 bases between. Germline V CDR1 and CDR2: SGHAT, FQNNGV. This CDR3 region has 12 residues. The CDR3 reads CASSLSWETQYF. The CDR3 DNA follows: TGTGCCAGCAGCTTATCGTGGGAGACCCAGTACTTC. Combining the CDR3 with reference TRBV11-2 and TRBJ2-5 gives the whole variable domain EAGVAQSPRYKIIEKRQSVAFWCNPISGHATLYWYQQILGQGPKLLIQFQNNGVVDDSQLPKDRFSAERLKGVDSTLKIQPAKLEDSAVYLCASSLSWETQYFGPGTRLLVL.

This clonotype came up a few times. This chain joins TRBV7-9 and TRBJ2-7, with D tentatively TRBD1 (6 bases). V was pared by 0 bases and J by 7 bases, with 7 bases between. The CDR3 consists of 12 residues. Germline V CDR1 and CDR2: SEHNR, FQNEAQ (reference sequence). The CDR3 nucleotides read TGTGCCAGCAGCTTAGCACAGGGAGAGCAGTACTTC. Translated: CASSLAQGEQYF. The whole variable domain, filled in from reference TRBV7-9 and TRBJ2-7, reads DTGVSQNPRHKITKRGQNVTFRCDPISEHNRLYWYRQTLGQGPEFLTYFQNEAQLEKSRLLSDRFSAERPKGSFSTLEIQRTEQGDSAMYLCASSLAQGEQYFGPGTRLTVT.

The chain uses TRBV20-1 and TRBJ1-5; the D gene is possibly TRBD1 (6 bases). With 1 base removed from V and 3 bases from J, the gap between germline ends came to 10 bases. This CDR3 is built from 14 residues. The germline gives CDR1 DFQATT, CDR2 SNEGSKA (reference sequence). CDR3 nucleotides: TGCAGTGCTAGAGTTAGGGGGGTCAATCAGCCCCAGCATTTT. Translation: CSARVRGVNQPQHF.

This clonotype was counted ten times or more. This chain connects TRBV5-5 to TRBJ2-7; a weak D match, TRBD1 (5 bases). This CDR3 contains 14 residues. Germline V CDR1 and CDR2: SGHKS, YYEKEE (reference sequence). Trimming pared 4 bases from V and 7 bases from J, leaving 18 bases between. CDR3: CASSQSSGAREQYF. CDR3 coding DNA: TGTGCCAGCAGCCAGAGTAGTGGGGCAAGGGAGCAGTACTTC.

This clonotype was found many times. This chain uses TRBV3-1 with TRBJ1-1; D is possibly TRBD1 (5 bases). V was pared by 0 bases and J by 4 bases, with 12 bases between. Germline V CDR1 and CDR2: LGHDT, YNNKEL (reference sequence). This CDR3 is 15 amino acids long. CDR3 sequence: CASSQDWEGSTEAFF. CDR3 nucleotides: TGTGCCAGCAGCCAAGATTGGGAGGGGAGCACTGAAGCTTTCTTT. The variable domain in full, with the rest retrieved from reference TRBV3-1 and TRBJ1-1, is DTAVSQTPKYLVTQMGNDKSIKCEQNLGHDTMYWYKQDSKKFLKIMFSYNNKELIINETVPNRFSPKSPDKAHLNLHINSLELGDSAVYFCASSQDWEGSTEAFFGQGTRLTVV.

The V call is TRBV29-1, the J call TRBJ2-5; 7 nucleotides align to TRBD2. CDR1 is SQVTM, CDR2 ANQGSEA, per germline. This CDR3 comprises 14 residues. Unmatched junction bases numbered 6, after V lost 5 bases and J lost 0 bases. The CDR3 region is CSVLGRAYQETQYF. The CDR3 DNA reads TGCAGCGTTTTGGGGAGGGCCTACCAAGAGACCCAGTACTTC.

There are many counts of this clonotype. The CDR3 reads CSVEDGAGTLNTEAFF. CDR3 coding DNA: TGCAGCGTTGAAGATGGGGCAGGTACACTGAACACTGAAGCTTTCTTT. The gene calls are TRBV29-1 and TRBJ1-1; possibly TRBD1 for D (5 bases). The germline V gene encodes CDR1 SQVTM and CDR2 ANQGSEA. The CDR3 runs to 16 residues. The V end was cut by 0 bases, the J end by 0 bases, with 14 bases between.

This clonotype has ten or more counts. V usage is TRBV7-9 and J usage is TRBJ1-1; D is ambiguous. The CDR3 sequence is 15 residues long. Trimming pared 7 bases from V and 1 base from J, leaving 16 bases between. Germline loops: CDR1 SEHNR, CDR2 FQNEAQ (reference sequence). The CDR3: CASTQREGANTEAFF. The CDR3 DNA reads TGTGCCAGCACCCAAAGAGAAGGTGCGAACACTGAAGCTTTCTTT.

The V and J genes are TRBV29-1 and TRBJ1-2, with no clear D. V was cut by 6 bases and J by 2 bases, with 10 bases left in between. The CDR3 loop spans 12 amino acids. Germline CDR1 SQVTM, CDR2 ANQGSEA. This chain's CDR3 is CSVQDGNYGYTF. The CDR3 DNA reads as TGCAGCGTCCAAGACGGGAACTATGGCTACACCTTC.